This T cell receptor (beta chain) appears in the sequencing data of a study of T cells after yellow fever vaccination. Regarding the study as a whole: The study re-detected most primary-vaccination clones after the booster (approximately 97% CD4, approximately 88% CD8).

TCRdb reanalysed the 5' RACE reads using MiXCR and keeps one entry per CDR3 protein. The table has approximately 330,000 distinct CDR3 sequences, about 12% seen once. The ends lost 1 base at V and 10 bases at J; junction bases unmatched: 8. The germline V gene encodes CDR1 LGHNA and CDR2 YSLEER. The CDR3 totals 15 residues. As to this clonotype: The antigen remains undetermined.

The V gene is TRBV4-3, the J gene TRBJ2-1; 9 nucleotides align to TRBD2. The receptor was derived from a man aged 18 to 30 who received the YFV17D yellow fever vaccine. Sequenced here: CD4+ T cells sorted from PBMCs, sampled 15 days after the yellow fever booster vaccination. CDR3 in amino acids: CASSQVSSGVKEQFF. For the CDR3, the DNA is TGCGCCAGCAGCCAAGTATCTAGCGGGGTGAAAGAGCAGTTCTTC.